This TCR beta chain was recovered during a study of MAIT cells during Salmonella Paratyphi A infection (dated by TCRdb to 2017 to 2019). Results and caveats for the whole study, not just this receptor: The availability of volunteer samples limited the sample sizes, but these sizes were considered adequate to detect differences between groups. MAIT TRBV usage was found to be oligoclonal, with TRBV20 and TRBV6 favoured, and appeared to be unchanged by infection. Diagnosed volunteers showed more expansion or contraction among top five MAIT clonotypes than healthy controls (about 0.54 versus 0.13), suggesting infection-driven repertoire reshaping.

Inclusive of the bounding cysteine and phenylalanine, the CDR3 is 16 residues long. CDR3 DNA is the only sequence kept; it has 48 bases, read in frame from the first base. V loses 2 bases, J loses 2 bases, and the germline ends lie 10 bases apart. CDR1 is given as LGHNA and CDR2 as YSLEER, both from the germline V gene. Library generation was performed with 5' RACE. TCRbeta was amplified in two PCR rounds using Phusion High-Fidelity polymerase, and the primers carried sample-specific barcodes. To build the TCRbeta libraries, template-switch cDNA synthesis was carried out using SMARTScribe reverse transcriptase along with a TRBC-specific primer. After barcoding, samples were pooled and then prepared using the NEBNext Ultra DNA Library Prep Kit for Illumina. Sequencing of libraries was performed on an Illumina MiSeq with the MiSeq reagent kit v2, 300 cycles. Regarding the original processing steps: Reads were demultiplexed by barcode with Jemultiplexer and were aligned with MiTCR using default parameters. Non-functional sequences were removed with VDJtools, and each clonotype was defined by its amino acid sequence, with frequencies calculated from the assigned sequence reads. In the clonal space homeostasis analysis, clonotypes were binned by frequency as over-represented (0.05-1), large, medium and small. The raw public reads went through TCRdb reprocessing: fastp at Q25, MiXCR clone calling, in-frame beta chains kept. All rows with the same CDR3 protein become a single entry with the most common DNA and genes. What appears here as the V and J calls and clone size reflects TCRdb's work, not the paper's. In all, the sample holds more than 250 distinct CDR3 sequences, and roughly 35% of those were seen once. 70% to 90% of the sample lies in the top ten.

What the time point label conveys for this sample: healthy control second sampling, 21 days after first. MAIT cells were defined as Valpha7.2+ CD161+ T cells and were identified and sorted by flow cytometry. Healthy adult controls were laboratory volunteers or leukocyte cones from the national blood and transplant service. For RNA extraction, between roughly 4,500 and 11,000 MAIT cells from each sample were sorted straight into RNAqueous-Micro lysis buffer. Unchallenged healthy controls were sampled twice, around 19 days apart, as a control for MAIT repertoire stability. Lymphoprep gradient centrifugation was used to isolate peripheral blood mononuclear cells from blood samples and leukocyte cones. A BD FACSAria Fusion or BD FACSAria III sorter was used for cell sorting. Comments on this clonotype: It has no known antigen specificity. Base-call qualities are not available, and no considerably larger clone is one nucleotide away.

The receptor's source is an adult in good health. Sequencing used MAIT cells from PBMCs. The V and J genes are TRBV4-3 and TRBJ2-6, with TRBD1 tentatively as D gene (5 bases match). The CDR3 reads as follows: CASSQHQGTGANVLTF. The bases read TGCGCCAGCAGCCAACATCAGGGAACTGGGGCCAACGTCCTGACTTTC.